These 2 T cell receptor beta chains share one sample of origin, sequenced in a study of blood T cell repertoires in COVID-19. Using immunoSEQ multiplex PCR, the repertoire was profiled, and TCRdb retains in-frame clones only, with some absent. The sample lists 100,000 to 150,000 clones, about 93% occurring once. Sequencing was performed on peripheral blood. These receptors all stem from a man aged 45-65 years with COVID-19, enrolled during active disease.

The chain joins TRBV3-1 (or the pseudogene TRBV3-2) to TRBJ1-1, with D perhaps matching TRBD1 (5 bases). Looked up from germline, CDR1 is LGHDT and CDR2 is YNNKEL (reference sequence). V lost 6 bases, J lost 4 bases, and 12 bases lay in between. The CDR3 totals 13 residues. The CDR3 protein is CASRGAQGTEAFF. CDR3 nucleotides: TGTGCCAGCAGAGGGGCGCAGGGCACTGAAGCTTTCTTT.

This clone was detected only once. The gene calls are TRBV7-2 and TRBJ2-1; 7 nucleotides agree with TRBD1. CDR1 is SGHTA and CDR2 is FQGNSA in the germline V gene. The CDR3 is 14 residues long. V lost 5 bases to trimming and J lost 2 bases; unmatched junction nucleotides: 3. CDR3 in DNA: TGTGCCAGCAGCCTGACAGGGCCCTACAATGAGCAGTTCTTC. It yields the protein CASSLTGPYNEQFF.